The 10 T cell receptor beta chains below all came from one sample that was sequenced in a study of T cell repertoires in cytomegalovirus infection. TCRdb re-called the reads with MiXCR, one entry per CDR3 protein. The profile covers some 450,000 distinct CDR3 sequences, with roughly 30% appearing a single time and roughly 13% taken by the ten largest. Material for sequencing was PBMCs. The receptors derive from a human donor in good health (CMV status not recorded). Some clones in this sample may be carry-over from other donors' samples.

This clonotype has only a few counts. V usage is TRBV11-3 and J usage is TRBJ2-7; TRBD2 aligns across 7 bases. J lost 7 bases, V lost 6 bases, and 6 bases had no gene match. Germline CDR1 SGHNT, CDR2 YENEEA. CDR3 size: 12 residues. CDR3 in amino acids: CASSIGEGEQYF. CDR3 DNA sequence: TGTGCCAGCAGTATCGGGGAGGGGGAGCAGTACTTC.

The chain uses TRBV20-1 and TRBJ1-1, with D tentatively TRBD1 (6 bases). The CDR3 is 14 amino acids. Per germline, CDR1 DFQATT and CDR2 SNEGSKA (reference sequence). Trimming stripped 3 bases from V and 5 bases from J, with 16 bases between. The CDR3 spells CSARGAGGATEAFF. The CDR3 DNA reads as TGCAGTGCTAGGGGGGCGGGGGGGGCGACTGAAGCTTTCTTT.

The V call is TRBV5-8, the J call TRBJ2-7; the match to TRBD1 covers 7 bases. Trimming cost V 4 bases and J 7 bases; bases outside gene matches: 11. CDR1 and CDR2 (germline): SGHTS, YDEGEE. This CDR3 comprises 14 residues. The CDR3 here is CASSRQDRVEEQYF. The DNA of the CDR3 is TGTGCCAGCAGCCGCCAAGACAGGGTGGAGGAGCAGTACTTC.

This clonotype was detected many times. The genes are TRBV7-2 and TRBJ1-6; D is unresolved. Per the germline V gene, CDR1 is SGHTA and CDR2 is FQGNSA. The length of the CDR3 is 12 residues. The V gene lost 5 bases and the J gene lost 7 bases, with 6 bases spanning the gap. Here the CDR3 reads CASSRTNSPLHF. CDR3 DNA sequence: TGTGCCAGCAGCAGGACCAATTCACCCCTCCACTTT.

This clonotype was recorded at least ten times. J is TRBJ1-6 and V is TRBV4-1; no reliable D call. The CDR3 consists of 13 residues. Germline lookup yields CDR1 MGHRA and CDR2 YSYEKL. Deletions cut 0 bases from V and 10 bases from J, with 7 bases between. CDR3: CASSQEVQSPLHF. The CDR3 nucleotides are TGCGCCAGCAGCCAAGAGGTCCAGTCACCCCTCCACTTT.

The rearrangement uses TRBV15 and TRBJ2-7, with D possibly TRBD1 on 5 matching bases. This CDR3 comprises 16 residues. Germline V gene data show CDR1 as LNHNV and CDR2 as YYDKDF (reference sequence). V was clipped by 0 bases and J by 2 bases, with 14 bases between them. CDR3 sequence (DNA): TGTGCCACCAGCAGAGATTCGGCCAGGGCGACCTACGAGCAGTACTTC. Protein: CATSRDSARATYEQYF.

This clonotype was counted at least ten times. The chain joins TRBV6-5 to TRBJ2-1; D is possibly TRBD2 (6 bases). The CDR3 contains 15 residues. Trimming took off 0 bases at V and 6 bases at J, with 12 bases between the two ends. The germline V gene has CDR1 MNHEY and CDR2 SVGAGI. Here the CDR3 reads CASSYSGGARNEQFF. Written as DNA, the CDR3 is TGTGCCAGCAGTTACTCCGGAGGGGCACGCAATGAGCAGTTCTTC.

To note about this clonotype: The final CDR3 position lacks the conserved phenylalanine or tryptophan, pointing to a likely read error. This chain joins TRBV4-1 and TRBJ2-4; a possible D gene is TRBD1 (6 bases). The CDR3 is made up of 16 amino acids. V lost 0 bases and J 1 base, leaving 10 bases between the germline ends. CDR1 and CDR2 from the germline V gene are MGHRA and YSYEKL. The CDR3 DNA is TGCGCCAGCAGCCAAGAGGTCCAGGGGGCCAAAAACATTCAGTACTTA. Amino acids: CASSQEVQGAKNIQYL.

CDR3 region: CASSSDRRTYGYTF. As DNA, the CDR3 is TGTGCCAGCAGCTCGGACAGGAGGACCTATGGCTACACCTTC. V gene TRBV5-6 combines with J gene TRBJ1-2; 7 nucleotides align to TRBD1. CDR3 length: 14 residues. V lost 3 bases and J lost 4; bases outside the gene matches: 6. Germline values: CDR1 SGHDT, CDR2 YYEEEE.

This clonotype was seen only a few times. V usage is TRBV12-3 or TRBV12-4 and J usage is TRBJ2-1, with D perhaps matching TRBD1 (6 bases). The CDR3 runs to 16 residues. Trimming removed 7 bases from V and 4 bases from J, with 20 bases in between. CDR3 region: CASTRPRTDSYNEQFF. As DNA, the CDR3 is TGTGCCAGCACTCGCCCTCGGACAGACAGTTACAATGAGCAGTTCTTC.